Listed here are 10 T cell receptor beta chains from one sample, sequenced in a study of glioma-infiltrating T cells. Using RNA template, CDR3s of TCR alpha and beta were amplified with iRepertoire arm-PCR. TCRdb independently ran MiXCR on the multiplex PCR reads; one entry per CDR3 protein. The data show 100,000 to 150,000 distinct CDR3 sequences, roughly a quarter seen once. The specimen was glioma tissue, nonneoplastic brain tissue, or PBMCs (not recorded which). The receptors were gathered from a human donor with low-grade glioma or glioblastoma, undergoing nonglioma brain surgery, or in good health (not recorded which).

This clonotype was detected many times. V usage is TRBV27 and J usage is TRBJ2-3; D remains ambiguous. The V gene lost 4 bases and the J gene lost 2 bases, with 16 bases spanning the gap. The CDR3 has 16 amino acids. The germline V gene has CDR1 MNHEY and CDR2 SMNVEV (reference sequence). The CDR3 is CASSSDRSLFTDTQYF. The CDR3 nucleotides are TGTGCCAGCAGTTCCGACCGTAGCCTATTCACAGATACGCAGTATTTT.

This clonotype occurred many times. The chain employs TRBV27 and TRBJ2-7, with 12 bases aligning to TRBD1. Germline lookup yields CDR1 MNHEY and CDR2 SMNVEV (reference sequence). V was pared by 8 bases and J by 5 bases, with 7 bases of the junction left unmatched. The CDR3 has 14 amino acids. The CDR3 sequence is CASSGTGGRDEQYV. The CDR3 coding sequence is TGTGCCAGCTCGGGGACAGGGGGCCGGGACGAGCAGTACGTC.

This clonotype has just a few counts. This chain links TRBV19 with TRBJ2-1, with D perhaps TRBD2 (6 bases). Deletions cut 8 bases from V and 4 bases from J, with 12 bases between. This CDR3 spans 13 amino acids. Germline V lookup: CDR1 LNHDA, CDR2 SQIVND (reference sequence). The DNA of the CDR3 is TGTGCCAGTTGGGGGGACCGATACAATGAGCAGTTCTTC. Its protein is CASWGDRYNEQFF.

The sample holds many counts of this clonotype. This chain joins TRBV6-1 and TRBJ2-5; D gene uncertain. In germline, CDR1 is MNHNS, CDR2 SASEGT. V was pared by 6 bases and J by 5 bases, with 10 bases between. CDR3 length: 12 amino acids. The CDR3 DNA is TGTGCCAGCAGCCCGACTTGGGAGACCCAGTACTTC. Translated: CASSPTWETQYF.

This clonotype was found a few times. The chain links TRBV7-7 to TRBJ2-5; D perhaps matches TRBD1 (5 bases). Trimming shortened V by 1 base and J by 7 bases, and 10 bases separated the two germline ends. Germline values: CDR1 SSHAT, CDR2 FNYEAQ (reference sequence). The CDR3 runs to 13 residues. CDR3 sequence: CASSLGPQGTQYF. The CDR3 nucleotides are TGTGCCAGCAGCTTAGGGCCGCAGGGGACCCAGTACTTC.

This clonotype was seen once. The chain uses TRBV3-1 and TRBJ2-3; the D is unclear. The CDR3 sequence is 17 residues long. The V end lost 0 bases, the J end lost 6 bases, and 19 bases lay between the germline ends. Germline CDR1 and CDR2: LGHDT and YNNKEL (reference sequence). CDR3 in amino acids: CASSQDFAVAEWDTQYF. The CDR3 DNA reads as TGTGCCAGCAGCCAAGATTTTGCGGTAGCTGAATGGGATACGCAGTATTTT.

V usage is TRBV4-1 and J usage is TRBJ2-2; tentative D call: TRBD2 (6 bases). The CDR3 has 14 residues. V lost 6 bases to trimming and J lost 6 bases, with 14 bases between them. Germline lookup yields CDR1 MGHRA and CDR2 YSYEKL. This CDR3 reads CASSLRRAPGELFF. The CDR3 nucleotides read TGCGCCAGCAGTTTACGGAGGGCTCCCGGGGAGCTGTTTTTT.

This clonotype was detected a few times. This chain links TRBV5-1 with TRBJ2-7; D might be TRBD2 (6 bases). V lost 9 bases to trimming and J lost 5 bases, with 21 bases between them. The germline V gene has CDR1 SGHRS and CDR2 YFSETQ. The CDR3 sequence is 14 residues long. CDR3 residues: CATRGDLSSDEQYV. In nucleotides, the CDR3 is TGCGCCACCCGAGGGGACTTATCCTCAGACGAGCAGTACGTC.

The chain employs TRBV30 and TRBJ1-2; D not certain. This CDR3 is 14 amino acids long. Germline assignment: CDR1 GTSNPN and CDR2 SVGIG (reference sequence). Trimming left V 4 bases short and J 0 bases short, with 12 bases between. The CDR3 region has the DNA TGTGCCTGGAAAGTCTATCGAACTAACTATGGCTACACCTTC. It encodes CAWKVYRTNYGYTF.

J is TRBJ2-1 and V is TRBV3-1; 10 bases align to TRBD1. This CDR3 spans 14 amino acids. Germline values: CDR1 LGHDT, CDR2 YNNKEL (reference sequence). With 2 bases clipped from V and 7 bases from J, the junction kept 2 bases outside the gene matches. CDR3 in amino acids: CASSQLDRGNEQFF. The CDR3 DNA follows: TGTGCCAGCAGCCAACTGGACAGGGGGAATGAGCAGTTCTTC.